This T cell receptor beta chain was retrieved from a study of lymphopenia after photon versus proton radiotherapy. Whole-study findings and limits: Oligoclonal CD8+ Temra expansion after nadir drove photon patients' diversity drop. Under photons, naive T cells and diversity fell while effector/memory populations rose. Authors raise, but do not show, better survival with proton therapy.

Note on this clone: Its specificity is unknown.

With V trimmed by 0 bases and J by 4 bases, 12 bases remained unmatched. The CDR3 consists of 17 residues. Sequencing used immunoSEQ multiplex PCR; TCRdb keeps in-frame clones, though not all of them. The table includes 67,000 or so clones, 80% to 90% detected once. The chain is built from TRBV23-1 and TRBJ2-7, with 7 positions matching TRBD1. TRBV23-1 is assigned to the ORF class and has an uncertain function. This material consisted of peripheral blood, taken from a patient treated with proton-based radiotherapy. The origin of this receptor is a man of 80 years or more with esophageal cancer. CDR3 bases: TGCGCCAGCAGTCAATCCTACCCCGGACAGGAGAGGTACGAGCAGTACTTC. Its translation: CASSQSYPGQERYEQYF.